The 19 T cell receptor beta chains below were found in one sample sequenced in a study of T cells in Graves' hyperthyroidism and ophthalmopathy. There were TCR beta CDR3 regions amplified from RNA transcripts. First-round RT-PCR targeting the TCR CDR3 was performed with the HTBI primer set. A single record per CDR3 protein comes from TCRdb applying MiXCR to the multiplex PCR reads. The sample lists 350,000 or so distinct CDR3 sequences; around a sixth were seen once. Sample: blood. Receptors were obtained from a woman aged 50 to 60 with Graves' hyperthyroidism.

The V and J genes are TRBV24-1 and TRBJ2-5; D is unclear. V lost 9 bases to trimming and J lost 4 bases, with 8 bases between them. The CDR3 contains 11 residues. Germline V gives CDR1 KGHDR, CDR2 SFDVKD. The CDR3 loop reads CATRVLETQYF. The DNA of the CDR3 is TGTGCCACCCGGGTTCTAGAGACCCAGTACTTC.

The chain recombines TRBV3-1 with TRBJ2-6; D is ambiguous. The V gene lost 0 bases and the J gene lost 0 bases, with 9 bases spanning the gap. CDR3 length: 17 amino acids. The germline V gene has CDR1 LGHDT and CDR2 YNNKEL (reference sequence). As DNA, the CDR3 is TGTGCCAGCAGCCAAGAGGCACCCAACTCTGGGGCCAACGTCCTGACTTTC. Protein: CASSQEAPNSGANVLTF.

This clonotype was seen more than once but under ten times. The chain joins TRBV12-5 to TRBJ2-1, with TRBD2 identical over 10 bases. Germline CDR1 reads LGHNT; CDR2 reads FRNRAP. The CDR3 consists of 14 residues. Trimming at V came to 2 bases and at J to 10 bases, leaving 5 bases not matched to a gene. The CDR3 DNA reads TGTGCTAGTGGTTTGCTAGCGGGGGTGGGGGAGCAGTTCTTC. Amino acid sequence: CASGLLAGVGEQFF.

This clonotype was seen a few times. The genes are TRBV12-5 and TRBJ1-1; TRBD1 matches 8 bases. From germline, CDR1 is LGHNT and CDR2 FRNRAP. V was clipped by 2 bases and J by 6 bases; unmatched bases: 8. The CDR3 runs to 15 residues. The CDR3 nucleotides are TGTGCTAGTGGTTTGCCCGGGGGACAGGAGGCTGAAGCTTTCTTT. Its translation is CASGLPGGQEAEAFF.

This clonotype was seen ten or more times. The gene calls are TRBV7-6 and TRBJ2-7; tentatively, D is TRBD1 (5 bases). Trimming removed 5 bases from V and 0 bases from J, with 11 bases in between. The CDR3 extends over 14 amino acids. Per germline, CDR1 SGHVS and CDR2 FNYEAQ. The CDR3 sequence: CASSGRGSSYEQYF. The CDR3 region has the DNA TGTGCCAGCAGCGGAAGGGGAAGCTCCTACGAGCAGTACTTC.

This clonotype was recorded at least ten times. The V call is TRBV29-1, the J call TRBJ1-5; D remains ambiguous. The ends were cut back, 6 bases at V and 3 bases at J, with 12 bases in the middle. Per germline, CDR1 SQVTM and CDR2 ANQGSEA. This CDR3 has 13 amino acids. The CDR3 here is CSVTGGDNQPQHF. The CDR3 DNA reads as TGCAGCGTCACTGGCGGGGACAATCAGCCCCAGCATTTT.

The chain couples TRBV20-1 to TRBJ2-7; D could derive from TRBD1 or TRBD2 (5 bases each). The germline V and J ends were trimmed by 5 bases and 5 bases, with 13 bases remaining between them. Germline CDR1 and CDR2: DFQATT and SNEGSKA (reference sequence). This CDR3 contains 12 residues. DNA of the CDR3: TGCAGTGCTGCATCTAGGGGAGACGAGCAGTACTTC. Protein sequence: CSAASRGDEQYF.

In its sample, this clonotype was seen a few times. The chain employs TRBV5-1 and TRBJ1-1; TRBD1 matches at 7 bases. CDR3 length: 17 residues. J was trimmed by 1 base and V by 3 bases; bases with no gene match: 12. The germline V gene encodes CDR1 SGHRS and CDR2 YFSETQ. The CDR3 loop is CASSSSRDSASNTEAFF. The DNA for the CDR3 is TGCGCCAGCAGCTCTTCCCGGGACAGCGCCTCGAACACTGAAGCTTTCTTT. The full variable domain, completed using reference TRBV5-1 and TRBJ1-1, is KAGVTQTPRYLIKTRGQQVTLSCSPISGHRSVSWYQQTPGQGLQFLFEYFSETQRNKGNFPGRFSGRQFSNSRSEMNVSTLELGDSALYLCASSSSRDSASNTEAFFGQGTRLTVV.

This clonotype appeared a few times. J is TRBJ2-7 and V is TRBV4-1, with D uncertain. This CDR3 contains 14 residues. V dropped 0 bases and J dropped 3 bases, with 9 bases sitting between them. Germline-derived CDR1 and CDR2 are MGHRA and YSYEKL. The CDR3 sequence: CASSQDYGHYEQYF. For the CDR3, the DNA is TGCGCCAGCAGCCAAGACTACGGCCACTACGAGCAGTACTTC.

This clonotype was counted ten times or more. The J gene is TRBJ2-6, the V gene TRBV6-1; 10 nucleotides line up with TRBD1. Unmatched junction bases numbered 15, after V lost 8 bases and J lost 5 bases. Germline CDR1 MNHNS, CDR2 SASEGT. The CDR3 sequence is 18 residues long. In DNA, the CDR3 is TGTGCCAGCGGGGGGACAGGGGTAGGGGTTTTTCGGGCCAACGTCCTGACTTTC. Translated, it gives CASGGTGVGVFRANVLTF.

This clonotype was observed a few times. The rearrangement uses TRBV18 and TRBJ1-2; D is ambiguous. Germline V CDR1 and CDR2: KGHSH, LQKENI. This CDR3 is built from 13 residues. The V and J ends lost 3 bases and 2 bases respectively, with 7 bases between them. The CDR3 here is CASSPAENYGYTF. Written as DNA, the CDR3 is TGTGCCAGCTCACCGGCGGAAAACTATGGCTACACCTTC. The full variable domain, in which reference TRBV18 and TRBJ1-2 provide the parts outside the CDR3, is NAGVMQNPRHLVRRRGQEARLRCSPMKGHSHVYWYRQLPEEGLKFMVYLQKENIIDESGMPKERFSAEFPKEGPSILRIQQVVRGDSAAYFCASSPAENYGYTFGSGTRLTVV.

The rearrangement links TRBV6-1 to TRBJ2-6; D is possibly TRBD1 (6 bases). CDR3 length: 16 residues. The V gene's germline CDR1 is MNHNS and CDR2 SASEGT. Trimming removed 8 bases at V and 0 bases at J, with 14 bases between. CDR3 region: CASGAGVGSGANVLTF. CDR3 sequence (DNA): TGTGCCAGCGGGGCAGGGGTGGGCTCTGGGGCCAACGTCCTGACTTTC.

This chain links TRBV19 with TRBJ2-1; 13 bases fit TRBD2. The CDR3 sequence is 18 residues long. The germline gives CDR1 LNHDA, CDR2 SQIVND (reference sequence). Unmatched junction bases numbered 11, after V lost 7 bases and J lost 2 bases. CDR3: CASNTGLAGISTYNEQFF. The CDR3 DNA follows: TGTGCCAGTAATACGGGACTAGCGGGGATTTCTACCTACAATGAGCAGTTCTTC. The whole variable domain, remainder taken from reference TRBV19 and TRBJ2-1, is DGGITQSPKYLFRKEGQNVTLSCEQNLNHDAMYWYRQDPGQGLRLIYYSQIVNDFQKGDIAEGYSVSREKKESFPLTVTSAQKNPTAFYLCASNTGLAGISTYNEQFFGPGTRLTVL.

The chain uses TRBV6-1 and TRBJ2-5; 9 nucleotides line up with TRBD2. Unmatched junction bases numbered 0, after V lost 1 base and J lost 3 bases. The CDR3 contains 14 residues. Germline CDR1 is MNHNS and CDR2 is SASEGT. CDR3 coding DNA: TGTGCCAGCAGTGAAGGACTAGCGGAAGAGACCCAGTACTTC. Its protein is CASSEGLAEETQYF.

The J gene is TRBJ2-2, the V gene TRBV7-2, with 9 bases lining up with TRBD2. V shed 1 base, J shed 5 bases, and the junction held 5 bases outside the gene matches. The CDR3 contains 16 residues. Germline-derived CDR1 and CDR2 are SGHTA and FQGNSA. This CDR3 reads CASSLDSSGATGELFF. In DNA form, the CDR3 reads TGTGCCAGCAGCTTAGATTCTAGCGGGGCAACCGGGGAGCTGTTTTTT. The entire variable domain, with the rest obtained from reference TRBV7-2 and TRBJ2-2, is as follows: GAGVSQSPSNKVTEKGKDVELRCDPISGHTALYWYRQSLGQGLEFLIYFQGNSAPDKSGLPSDRFSAERTGGSVSTLTIQRTQQEDSAVYLCASSLDSSGATGELFFGEGSRLTVL.

The CDR3 DNA sequence: TGTGCCAGCAGCTTAGAGATCGGTTATAGCAATCAGCCCCAGCATTTT. Protein: CASSLEIGYSNQPQHF. J is TRBJ1-5 and V is TRBV7-9; D uncertain. The CDR3 is 16 amino acids. CDR1 SEHNR and CDR2 FQNEAQ come from the germline V gene (reference sequence). V lost 1 base to trimming and J lost 0 bases, with 10 bases between them. The full variable domain, in which reference TRBV7-9 and TRBJ1-5 provide the parts outside the CDR3, is DTGVSQNPRHKITKRGQNVTFRCDPISEHNRLYWYRQTLGQGPEFLTYFQNEAQLEKSRLLSDRFSAERPKGSFSTLEIQRTEQGDSAMYLCASSLEIGYSNQPQHFGDGTRLSIL.

The chain combines TRBV10-3 with TRBJ1-2, with D perhaps TRBD1 (6 bases). The CDR3 runs 14 residues. Looked up from germline, CDR1 is ENHRY and CDR2 is SYGVKD. V lost 3 bases and J 7 bases, leaving 15 bases between the germline ends. CDR3 loop: CAISDSGGKGGYTF. CDR3 sequence (DNA): TGTGCCATCAGTGACTCTGGGGGCAAGGGTGGCTACACCTTC.

Comment on this clonotype: This sequence may be a read error, since a much larger clone differs from it by one base. DNA of the CDR3: TGTGCCAGCAGATGGGAGGCAGGGGAGTACGAGCAGTACGTC. It specifies CASRWEAGEYEQYV. The chain combines TRBV6-2 or TRBV6-3 with TRBJ2-7; D is tentatively TRBD1 or TRBD2 (6 bases each). Germline CDR1 and CDR2: MNHEY and SVGEGT. Deletions cut 6 bases from V and 4 bases from J, with 16 bases between. The CDR3 is 14 amino acids.

This clonotype was found a few times. The CDR3 here is CASSFRLNEKLFF. Here the CDR3 DNA reads TGTGCCAGCAGTTTCCGCCTGAATGAAAAACTGTTTTTT. The genes are TRBV28 and TRBJ1-4; D gene unclear. This CDR3 is 13 amino acids long. The V gene's germline CDR1 is MDHEN and CDR2 SYDVKM. V lost 3 bases and J lost 5, with 7 bases in between.